Listed below are T cell receptor beta chains from one sample, sequenced in a study of T cell responses to AZD1222 COVID-19 vaccine. Clones were sequenced by immunoSEQ multiplex PCR, and TCRdb holds only the in-frame ones, with some missing. The sample has 110,000 or so clones, 70% to 90% seen once; the top ten hold roughly 3.8%. The sequenced sample was peripheral blood, obtained 28 days after the second AZD1222 dose. The receptors were gathered from an adult who received the AZD1222 COVID-19 vaccine. Both conserved end residues are part of each CDR3. D genes are given only for firm matches. Some rows have no size entry. The others give once, few or many, or a class for an expanded clone.

j_call v_call clone_size d_call cdr3_aa cdr3_nt
TRBJ1-3 TRBV27 NA NA CASSLTGNPLGNTIYF TGTGCCAGCAGTTTAACCGGAAACCCCTTAGGAAACACCATATATTTT
TRBJ2-2 TRBV7-3 NA NA CASSPLVGELFF TGTGCCAGCAGCCCCCTCGTCGGGGAGCTGTTTTTT
TRBJ1-5 TRBV5-4 once NA CASSVGETFYSNQPQHF TGTGCCAGCAGCGTGGGGGAGACGTTTTATAGCAATCAGCCCCAGCATTTT
TRBJ1-2 TRBV29-1 NA NA CSVEPQVYGYTF TGCAGCGTTGAACCTCAAGTCTATGGCTACACCTTC
TRBJ1-2 TRBV3-1/TRBV3-2 NA NA CASSQDTKHWGSSGYTF TGTGCCAGCAGCCAAGATACGAAACATTGGGGGAGCTCTGGCTACACCTTC
TRBJ2-3 TRBV2 NA TRBD2 CASSVGDGGENTDTQYF TGTGCCAGCAGTGTAGGAGACGGGGGGGAAAACACAGATACGCAGTATTTT
TRBJ2-3 TRBV18 NA TRBD2 CASSPTSGGAGDTQYF TGTGCCAGCTCACCCACTAGCGGAGGGGCTGGAGATACGCAGTATTTT
TRBJ1-5 TRBV4-1 NA NA CASSHGGGNQPQHF TGCGCCAGCAGCCATGGTGGGGGCAATCAGCCCCAGCATTTT
TRBJ1-3 TRBV3-1/TRBV3-2 NA NA CASSQGPRGNTIYF TGTGCCAGCAGCCAAGGCCCAAGAGGGAACACCATATATTTT
TRBJ1-3 TRBV19 once NA CASTYPGAGNTIYF TGTGCCAGTACCTACCCGGGGGCTGGAAACACCATATATTTT
TRBJ1-1 TRBV7-9 NA TRBD1 CASSLGTGGLGNTEAFF TGTGCCAGCAGCTTAGGGACAGGGGGCTTAGGGAACACTGAAGCTTTCTTT
TRBJ2-5 TRBV10-3 NA NA CAISESRGPQETQYF TGTGCCATCAGTGAGTCGAGAGGGCCACAAGAGACCCAGTACTTC
TRBJ2-1 TRBV5-1 NA TRBD2 CATREREGLNNEQFF TGCGCCACCAGGGAGCGGGAGGGTTTGAACAATGAGCAGTTCTTC
TRBJ2-7 TRBV28 once TRBD2 CASSSASGGRMAYEQYF TGTGCCAGCAGTTCTGCTTCAGGCGGGAGAATGGCCTACGAGCAGTACTTC
TRBJ1-2 TRBV7-9 NA NA CASSPQVVYYGYTF TGTGCCAGCAGCCCCCAGGTGGTTTACTATGGCTACACCTTC
TRBJ2-3 TRBV15 NA NA CATSRSTDTQYF TGTGCCACCAGCCGTAGCACAGATACGCAGTATTTT
TRBJ2-2 TRBV7-2 NA TRBD2 CASRGPGLAGTGELFF TGTGCCAGCAGGGGACCGGGACTAGCGGGGACCGGGGAGCTGTTTTTT
TRBJ2-3 TRBV5-1 NA NA CASSSAQGTDTQYF TGCGCCAGCAGCTCTGCCCAGGGCACAGATACGCAGTATTTT
TRBJ1-6 TRBV5-1 once TRBD1 CASSLAPYGTGDSPLHF TGCGCCAGCAGCTTGGCTCCCTATGGGACAGGAGATTCACCCCTCCACTTT
TRBJ2-4 TRBV21-1 NA NA CASSKVGGEPIAKNIQYF TGTGCCAGCAGCAAAGTGGGTGGGGAACCAATAGCCAAAAACATTCAGTACTTC
TRBJ2-7 TRBV7-8 NA NA CASSLEAYPRGDEQYF TGTGCCAGCAGCTTAGAGGCCTATCCCCGAGGCGACGAGCAGTACTTC
TRBJ1-2 TRBV6-5 NA TRBD1 CASSYALSDRGRGYTF TGTGCCAGCAGTTACGCTTTAAGCGACAGGGGGCGTGGCTACACCTTC
TRBJ1-6 TRBV6-2/TRBV6-3 NA NA CASSYTRGAAPLHF TGTGCCAGCAGTTATACCAGGGGCGCGGCACCCCTCCACTTT
TRBJ2-2 TRBV5-4 NA TRBD1 CASSLGQGQTGELFF TGTGCCAGCAGCTTGGGACAGGGGCAAACCGGGGAGCTGTTTTTT
TRBJ2-1 TRBV7-7 NA NA CASSLAVGGALRDNEQFF TGTGCCAGCAGCTTAGCAGTAGGGGGGGCATTAAGGGACAATGAGCAGTTCTTC
TRBJ2-1 TRBV7-3 NA NA CASSFGGLSSYNEQFF TGTGCCAGCAGCTTTGGCGGACTAAGCTCCTACAATGAGCAGTTCTTC
TRBJ1-1 TRBV18 NA TRBD1 CASSPEGTGATVLF TGTGCCAGCTCACCAGAAGGGACAGGGGCGACGGTTCTCTTT
TRBJ1-6 TRBV6-2/TRBV6-3 NA NA CASSSSDSYNSPLHF TGTGCCAGCAGTTCATCGGACTCCTATAATTCACCCCTCCACTTT
TRBJ2-3 TRBV29-1 NA NA CSVSNLGGSAVTQYF TGCAGCGTCTCTAATCTCGGAGGGAGTGCGGTGACGCAGTATTTT
TRBJ1-5 TRBV6-5 NA NA CASIPSGSNQPQHF TGTGCCAGCATTCCGAGCGGGAGCAATCAGCCCCAGCATTTT
TRBJ1-1 TRBV28 few NA CASSFWRNTEAFF TGTGCCAGCAGTTTTTGGAGGAACACTGAAGCTTTCTTT